The clone carrying this T cell receptor (beta chain) was seen a handful of times. Its matching antigen is unknown. Universal primer sites and UMIs were introduced during 5'RACE template-switching synthesis of TCR cDNA. TCRdb redid the calling of the 5' RACE reads with MiXCR, one entry per CDR3 protein. The sample lists around 600,000 distinct CDR3 sequences, about 12% seen once, with about 16% in the top ten. The sample is drawn from a study of T cells after yellow fever vaccination. Findings of the study overall: There was a small share of clonotypes that showed up in both the CD4 and CD8 compartments. Sorted repertoires could include abundant contaminating clonotypes from bulk cells. A secondary response was less intense yet reached its peak sooner, at day 5 versus 15.

Here the sequenced sample was PBMCs, taken on the day of the yellow fever booster vaccination. This TCR came from a man younger than 45 who received the YFV17D yellow fever vaccine.

The CDR3 DNA follows: TGTGCCAGCAGCAAAGAGTCAGGGGGCGTTCTTTATGAGCAGTTCTTC. Translated: CASSKESGGVLYEQFF. The rearrangement joins TRBV21-1 to TRBJ2-1; TRBD1 is the table's D call and was not checked against the DNA. TRBV21-1 constitutes a pseudogene. CDR3 size: 16 residues.